This T cell receptor (beta chain) was retrieved from a study of neurological immune-mediated disorders (dated by TCRdb to about 2019). At the level of the whole study: Among the roughly 34 multiple sclerosis patients, relapsing-remitting MS accounted for 31 and secondary progressive MS accounted for 3. The cohort was made up of 60 to 75 subjects, consisting of some 15 HAM/TSP patients, some 34 multiple sclerosis patients and 20 healthy controls. Peripheral blood TCR-beta repertoires from patients with HTLV-I-associated myelopathy (HAM/TSP), patients with multiple sclerosis, and healthy controls were compared in the study using UMI-based sequencing. Alongside PBMC samples, the set of some 97 TCR-beta libraries contained longitudinal samples, technical triplicates, and paired CD4+ and CD8+ T-cell subsets that had been sorted. Overall study results and their limits: The highest TCR clonal expansion was observed in HAM/TSP patients, whereas the lowest was observed in MS patients, even when compared with healthy controls. Across subjects, expanded clones never shared an identical CDR3 amino acid sequence, which suggests that the TCR-beta repertoires in every group were private. Repertoires from 18 of 34 MS patients were grouped by phylogenetic analysis into a cluster of related CDR3 sequences, suggesting a possible repertoire-level signature. The MS cluster was not associated with any clinical or MRI features, and the authors stated that larger cohorts are needed.

The CDR3, cysteine through phenylalanine, is 14 amino acids long. Of the read, only the CDR3 DNA is kept; its 42 bases are in frame from base 1. CDR1 DFQATT and CDR2 SNEGSKA are derived from the germline V gene (reference sequence). Compared with germline, V lacks 5 bases and J lacks 7 bases; bases without a gene match: 7. At least ten counts were recorded for this clonotype. It lacks a known antigen. No base quality information exists; no much larger clone differs at one position. Sorted-subset TCR libraries were prepared from about a million sorted CD4+ or CD8+ T cells. Multiple sclerosis patients were enrolled in a US clinical protocol evaluating disease progression by magnetic resonance imaging. PBMCs were separated from peripheral blood using Ficoll-Hypaque density gradient centrifugation and then cryopreserved in liquid nitrogen. The study also sequenced paired sorted CD4+ and CD8+ subsets from healthy controls, HAM/TSP patients and MS patients.

cDNA was synthesized by template-switch 5'RACE using a primer with a 10-nucleotide random unique molecular identifier that tagged each TCR transcript. Over 190 million TCR-beta sequences, covering 15-18 subjects, were produced in each sequencing run. Total RNA was extracted with the RNeasy kit. Using the KAPA Real-time Library Amplification kit, TCR-beta VDJ regions were amplified with primers for the TCR constant region and the 5'RACE anchor. Sample indexes and Illumina adaptors were added in a first PCR, and a second PCR then increased library yield. After Ampure bead purification, the TCR product of roughly 650 bp was size-selected on a 2% E-gel SizeSelection system. Before pooling, library quality was assessed on a Bioanalyzer, concentration was determined with Qubit, and library quantification was performed with the Kapa Library Quantification kit. Paired-end 2 x 150 bp sequencing of the libraries was performed on an Illumina HiSeq 2500. To increase sequence diversity, roughly 23-30% phiX was spiked into each library pool. The authors processed their data as follows. Quality-filtered reads were processed with the UMI-based MiGEC pipeline, and over 90% of raw TCR sequences were removed by the MiGEC pipeline during error correction. IMGT germline references were used for alignment of VDJ genes, and clonotypes were defined by a unique CDR3 amino acid sequence together with V-J genes. VDJtools evaluated clonal expansion, Shannon diversity and CDR3 relatedness (CalcPairwiseDistances, ClusterSamples); CLCbio workbench built phylogenetic trees. Using coefficient-of-variation modelling across technical triplicates, the study counted a clone as expanded if it had at least 8 unique UMIs. The public reads were run again by TCRdb, first through fastp at Q25 and then through MiXCR, and only productive beta chains were kept. Each entry merges the rows of one CDR3 protein and shows their most common DNA and genes. Here the V and J calls rest on TCRdb's processing, not on the authors' analysis. The sample profile shows over 45,000 distinct CDR3 sequences; more than 3% of them were found once. Around 2% of the sample lies in the top ten.

The sample consisted of CD4+ T cells from blood. This TCR was recovered from a woman between 35 and 50 years old with multiple sclerosis. The receptor chain draws on TRBV20-1 and TRBJ1-6, and 8 bases in between align with TRBD1. The DNA reads TGCAGTGCTGTAAGGACAGGGATAAATTCACCCCTCCACTTT. Translation gives CSAVRTGINSPLHF.